Following are 3 T cell receptor beta chains from one sample sequenced in a study of blood T cell repertoires in COVID-19. Produced via immunoSEQ multiplex PCR; TCRdb's table is partial and in-frame only. The sample includes about 60,000 clones, around four fifths of them seen just once. The sample was peripheral blood. Every receptor here comes from a human donor in a cohort sampled during active COVID-19.

The J gene is TRBJ1-4, the V gene TRBV28; D may be TRBD1 (6 bases). V was shortened by 6 bases and J by 6 bases, with 14 bases between the two germline ends. This CDR3 has 14 residues. The germline gives CDR1 MDHEN, CDR2 SYDVKM. The DNA of the CDR3 is TGTGCCAGCAGCCAACAGGGAGACTATGAAAAACTGTTTTTT. It specifies CASSQQGDYEKLFF.

The chain employs TRBV5-1 and TRBJ1-1; D unresolved. From germline, CDR1 is SGHRS and CDR2 YFSETQ. The V end was cut by 0 bases, the J end by 2 bases, with 8 bases between. The CDR3 sequence is 14 residues long. The CDR3 region has the DNA TGCGCCAGCAGCTTGGCTGTTAGTAACACTGAAGCTTTCTTT. It yields the protein CASSLAVSNTEAFF.

The gene calls are TRBV2 and TRBJ2-3; the D gene is possibly TRBD1 (6 bases). This CDR3 has 12 residues. CDR1 and CDR2 from the germline V gene are SNHLY and FYNNEI. V gave up 8 bases and J gave up 6 bases, with 12 bases separating them. CDR3 sequence: CASGTLADTQYF. For the CDR3, the DNA is TGTGCCAGCGGGACACTGGCCGATACGCAGTATTTT.